These 17 T cell receptor beta chains were sequenced from one sample in a study of blood T cell repertoires in COVID-19. Measured with immunoSEQ multiplex PCR; TCRdb has only the in-frame clones, and not every one. In the table there are about 210,000 clones, more than 75% of which are singletons. The sample consisted of peripheral blood. These receptor sequences come from a woman in her thirties or forties with acute or convalescent COVID-19.

Only a few counts were recorded for this clone. This chain links TRBV6-5 with TRBJ2-2; 7 positions agree with TRBD2. V was pared by 0 bases and J by 0 bases, with 1 base of the junction left unmatched. The CDR3 sequence is 16 residues long. CDR1 is MNHEY and CDR2 is SVGAGI in the germline V gene. The CDR3 region is CASSYSAGANTGELFF. In DNA form, the CDR3 reads TGTGCCAGCAGTTACTCTGCGGGGGCGAACACCGGGGAGCTGTTTTTT.

The chain joins TRBV2 to TRBJ2-2; the match to TRBD1 covers 7 bases. The CDR3 sequence is 15 residues long. From germline, CDR1 is SNHLY and CDR2 FYNNEI. Trimming at V came to 6 bases and at J to 2 bases, leaving 6 bases not matched to a gene. CDR3 protein: CASRRGTVNTGELFF. CDR3 DNA: TGTGCCAGCAGGAGGGGGACAGTTAACACCGGGGAGCTGTTTTTT.

The chain carries TRBV28 and TRBJ2-7; D may be TRBD1 (6 bases). This CDR3 is built from 13 residues. V lost 6 bases, J lost 4 bases, and 13 bases lay in between. CDR1 and CDR2 from the germline V gene are MDHEN and SYDVKM. CDR3 protein: CASSRTGNYEQYF. As DNA, the CDR3 is TGTGCCAGCAGCCGTACAGGGAATTACGAGCAGTACTTC. Together with reference TRBV28 and TRBJ2-7, the CDR3 gives the full variable domain: DVKVTQSSRYLVKRTGEKVFLECVQDMDHENMFWYRQDPGLGLRLIYFSYDVKMKEKGDIPEGYSVSREKKERFSLILESASTNQTSMYLCASSRTGNYEQYFGPGTRLTVT.

V and J are TRBV9 and TRBJ1-2, with 7 bases identical to TRBD1. Germline CDR1 is SGDLS and CDR2 is YYNGEE. The CDR3 is 14 amino acids. Unmatched junction bases numbered 5, after V lost 4 bases and J lost 2 bases. The CDR3 sequence is CASSPRQGNYGYTF. CDR3 coding DNA: TGTGCCAGCAGCCCACGACAGGGAAACTATGGCTACACCTTC.

V is TRBV6-2 or TRBV6-3 and J is TRBJ2-3; no clear D. The germline gives CDR1 MNHEY, CDR2 SVGEGT. The CDR3 consists of 16 residues. The germline V and J ends were trimmed by 2 bases and 2 bases, with 14 bases remaining between them. Here the CDR3 reads CASSYPRQRFTDTQYF. CDR3 sequence (DNA): TGTGCCAGCAGTTACCCCAGGCAAAGATTCACAGATACGCAGTATTTT.

The J gene is TRBJ1-2, the V gene TRBV6-5, with 9 bases identical to TRBD1. This CDR3 has 12 residues. CDR1 is MNHEY, CDR2 SVGAGI, per germline. The V and J ends lost 6 bases and 8 bases, in that order; junction bases with no gene match: 4. CDR3 coding DNA: TGTGCCAGCAGCCGAGACAGGGGGGGCTACACCTTC. It codes for CASSRDRGGYTF.

This chain connects TRBV10-3 to TRBJ2-5, with 7 bases fitting TRBD1. Germline assignment: CDR1 ENHRY and CDR2 SYGVKD. V was clipped by 6 bases and J by 2 bases; unmatched bases: 9. This CDR3 is built from 15 residues. In DNA form, the CDR3 reads TGTGCCATCAGCATTGCAGACAGGGCGCAAGAGACCCAGTACTTC. This sequence encodes CAISIADRAQETQYF.

This clone appeared once. The CDR3 DNA sequence: TGTGCCAGCAGCCAAGACAGGGTAGCGGGAGGGGATGAGCAGTTCTTC. The encoded protein is CASSQDRVAGGDEQFF. The chain joins TRBV3-1 (or the pseudogene TRBV3-2) to TRBJ2-1, with TRBD2 matching over 11 bases. The CDR3 has 16 residues. From germline, CDR1 is LGHDT and CDR2 YNNKEL (reference sequence). V lost 0 bases, J lost 8 bases, and 6 bases stayed unmatched.

The rearrangement uses TRBV11-3 and TRBJ2-2, with TRBD2 identical over 8 bases. The CDR3 consists of 15 residues. V shed 5 bases, J shed 2 bases, and the junction held 4 bases outside the gene matches. Germline CDR1 SGHNT, CDR2 YENEEA. The CDR3 is CASSRGGTNTGELFF. Written as DNA, the CDR3 is TGTGCCAGCAGCCGGGGGGGAACAAACACCGGGGAGCTGTTTTTT.

This clone has ten or more counts. The V call is TRBV5-1, the J call TRBJ2-2; D not certain. Germline lookup yields CDR1 SGHRS and CDR2 YFSETQ. There are 12 residues in the CDR3. Trimming left V 4 bases short and J 3 bases short, with 4 bases between. CDR3 bases: TGCGCCAGCAGCCCCTACACCGGGGAGCTGTTTTTT. It is translated as CASSPYTGELFF. The complete variable domain, with remaining parts taken from reference TRBV5-1 and TRBJ2-2, reads KAGVTQTPRYLIKTRGQQVTLSCSPISGHRSVSWYQQTPGQGLQFLFEYFSETQRNKGNFPGRFSGRQFSNSRSEMNVSTLELGDSALYLCASSPYTGELFFGEGSRLTVL.

This chain links TRBV11-2 with TRBJ2-7; the D gene is possibly TRBD2 (5 bases). CDR3 length equals 15 residues. V gave up 5 bases and J gave up 0 bases, with 14 bases separating them. Per the germline V gene, CDR1 is SGHAT and CDR2 is FQNNGV. This chain's CDR3 is CASSPAAESSYEQYF. As DNA, the CDR3 is TGTGCCAGCAGCCCCGCAGCGGAGAGCTCCTACGAGCAGTACTTC.

The chain recombines TRBV24-1 with TRBJ2-5; 8 bases match TRBD1. CDR1 and CDR2 from the germline V gene are KGHDR and SFDVKD. The trim removed 4 bases at V and 5 bases at J, leaving 5 bases unmatched. The CDR3 is made up of 14 amino acids. The CDR3: CATSEAGGWETQYF. DNA of the CDR3: TGTGCCACCAGTGAGGCAGGGGGCTGGGAGACCCAGTACTTC.

The rearrangement joins TRBV24-1 to TRBJ2-2; D gene uncertain. The V gene lost 1 base and the J gene lost 8 bases, with 10 bases spanning the gap. The CDR3 is 14 residues long. The germline CDR1 and CDR2 sequences are KGHDR and SFDVKD. CDR3 region: CATSDLNSRGELFF. The CDR3 DNA reads TGTGCCACCAGTGATTTAAACAGCAGGGGGGAGCTGTTTTTT.

This chain joins TRBV27 and TRBJ2-7, with TRBD1 matching over 8 bases. V gave up 2 bases and J gave up 6 bases; unmatched junction bases: 9. CDR1 is MNHEY and CDR2 is SMNVEV in the germline V gene (reference sequence). This CDR3 spans 15 amino acids. The CDR3 DNA sequence: TGTGCCAGCAGTTTAGGCCGTCAGGGGGCACCCGAGCAGTACTTC. Protein product: CASSLGRQGAPEQYF.

The chain recombines TRBV11-2 with TRBJ2-7; 10 bases fit TRBD2. V gave up 2 bases and J gave up 0 bases; unmatched junction bases: 13. The CDR3 totals 19 residues. Germline CDR1 and CDR2: SGHAT and FQNNGV. DNA of the CDR3: TGTGCCAGCAGCTTAAAACTAGCGGGGCATGGAGGGAGCTCCTACGAGCAGTACTTC. It specifies CASSLKLAGHGGSSYEQYF.

This rearrangement joins TRBV2 to TRBJ1-1; TRBD1 matches at 8 bases. V was clipped by 7 bases and J by 4 bases; unmatched bases: 5. This CDR3 is 13 amino acids long. Per the germline V gene, CDR1 is SNHLY and CDR2 is FYNNEI. CDR3 in DNA: TGTGCCAGCATTAGACAGGGGTCCACTGAAGCTTTCTTT. Translating gives CASIRQGSTEAFF. The variable domain in full, with the rest retrieved from reference TRBV2 and TRBJ1-1, is EPEVTQTPSHQVTQMGQEVILRCVPISNHLYFYWYRQILGQKVEFLVSFYNNEISEKSEIFDDQFSVERPDGSNFTLKIRSTKLEDSAMYFCASIRQGSTEAFFGQGTRLTVV.

The chain carries TRBV7-6 and TRBJ2-1; maybe TRBD2 (5 bases). Germline assignment: CDR1 SGHVS and CDR2 FNYEAQ. With 0 bases removed from V and 6 bases from J, the gap between germline ends came to 6 bases. The CDR3 extends over 13 amino acids. The CDR3 DNA is TGTGCCAGCAGCTTAGCCCGGGGCAATGAGCAGTTCTTC. Residues: CASSLARGNEQFF. Using reference TRBV7-6 and TRBJ2-1 for the parts outside the CDR3, the full variable domain is GAGVSQSPRYKVTKRGQDVALRCDPISGHVSLYWYRQALGQGPEFLTYFNYEAQQDKSGLPNDRFSAERPEGSISTLTIQRTEQRDSAMYRCASSLARGNEQFFGPGTRLTVL.